The T cell receptor beta chain under discussion was sequenced for a study of early T cells in non-severe SARS-CoV-2 infection. V shed 5 bases and J shed 2 bases, with 12 bases lying between them. Germline lookup yields CDR1 SEHNR and CDR2 FQNEAQ (reference sequence). The CDR3 is made up of 14 amino acids. Individual cDNA molecules received unique molecular identifiers. TCRdb used MiXCR to reprocess the 5' RACE reads, holding one entry per CDR3 protein. The table includes 65,000 to 95,000 distinct CDR3 sequences, roughly 13% detected once. This clonotype was observed a few times. Sequences were obtained from whole blood. The chain has TRBV7-9 and TRBJ2-5, with TRBD1 as a possible D gene (6 bases). This clonotype originated in an adult who was a healthcare worker with PCR-confirmed SARS-CoV-2 infection or an uninfected control (not recorded which). CDR3 in DNA: TGTGCCAGCAGCCTCGGGACAAAACAAGAGACCCAGTACTTC. The encoded protein is CASSLGTKQETQYF.